Listed here is a single TCR beta chain. The table came from immunoSEQ multiplex PCR; TCRdb's copy has only in-frame clones and leaves some out. The profile shows roughly 45,000 clones, 85% to 95% of them singletons. This entry is derived from a study of graft-versus-host responses after intestinal transplantation. About the research overall: Recipients received multivisceral, liver-intestinal, or isolated intestinal transplants.

The V end lost 5 bases, the J end lost 5 bases, and 7 bases lay between the germline ends. There are 12 residues in the CDR3. Germline assignment: CDR1 MNHEY and CDR2 SVGAGI. The chain employs TRBV6-5 and TRBJ2-1; D is unclear. This clonotype was sampled from a human patient who received an intestinal transplant, so some T cells may come from the graft donor. Sequencing used PBMCs, obtained around 48 weeks after intestinal transplant. The CDR3 here is CASSGPNNEQFF. The CDR3 DNA reads TGTGCCAGCAGTGGACCTAACAATGAGCAGTTCTTC.